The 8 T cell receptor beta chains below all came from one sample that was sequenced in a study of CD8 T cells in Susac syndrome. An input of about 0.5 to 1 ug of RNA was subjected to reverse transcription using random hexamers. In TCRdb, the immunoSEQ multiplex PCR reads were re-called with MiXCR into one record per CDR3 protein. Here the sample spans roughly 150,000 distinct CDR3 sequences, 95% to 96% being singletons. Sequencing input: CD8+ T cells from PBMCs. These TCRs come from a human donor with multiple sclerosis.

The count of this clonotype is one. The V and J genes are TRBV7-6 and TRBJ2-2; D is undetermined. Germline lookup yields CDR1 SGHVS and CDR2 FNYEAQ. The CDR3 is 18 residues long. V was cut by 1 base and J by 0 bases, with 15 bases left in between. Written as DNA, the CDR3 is TGTGCCAGCAGCTTAGGCACAGCTTACCTCTCGAACACCGGGGAGCTGTTTTTT. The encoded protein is CASSLGTAYLSNTGELFF.

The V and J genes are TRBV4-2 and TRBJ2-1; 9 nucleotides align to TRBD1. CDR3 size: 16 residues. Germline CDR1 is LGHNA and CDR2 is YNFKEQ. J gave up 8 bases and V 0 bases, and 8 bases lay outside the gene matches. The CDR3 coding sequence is TGTGCCAGCAGCCAAGATGGGGTGGGACAGGGCTATGAGCAGTTCTTC. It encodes CASSQDGVGQGYEQFF.

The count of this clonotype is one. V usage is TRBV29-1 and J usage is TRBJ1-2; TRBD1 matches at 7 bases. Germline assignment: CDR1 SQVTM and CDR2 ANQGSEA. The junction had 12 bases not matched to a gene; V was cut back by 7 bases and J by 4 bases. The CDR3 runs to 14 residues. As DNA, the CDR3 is TGCAGCGCCGGAGGACAGGAACTTTTCTATGGCTACACCTTC. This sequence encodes CSAGGQELFYGYTF.

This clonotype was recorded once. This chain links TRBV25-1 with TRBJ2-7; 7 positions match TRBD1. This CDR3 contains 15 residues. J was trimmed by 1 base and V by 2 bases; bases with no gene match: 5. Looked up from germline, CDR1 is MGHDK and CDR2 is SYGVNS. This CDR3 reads CASSEDLTGSYEQYF. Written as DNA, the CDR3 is TGTGCCAGCAGTGAAGACCTGACAGGGTCCTACGAGCAGTACTTC.

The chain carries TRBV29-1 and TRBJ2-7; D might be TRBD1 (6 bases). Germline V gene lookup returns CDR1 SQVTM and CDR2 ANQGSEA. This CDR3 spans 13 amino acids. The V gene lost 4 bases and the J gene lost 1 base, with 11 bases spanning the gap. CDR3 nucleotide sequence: TGCAGCGTTGTTGGGACAACATCCTACGAGCAGTACTTC. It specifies CSVVGTTSYEQYF.

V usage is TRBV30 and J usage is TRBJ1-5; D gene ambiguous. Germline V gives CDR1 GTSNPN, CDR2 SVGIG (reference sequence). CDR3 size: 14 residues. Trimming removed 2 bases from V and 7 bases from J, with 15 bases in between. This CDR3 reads CAWSPDLKEQPQHF. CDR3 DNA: TGTGCCTGGAGTCCGGACCTCAAGGAACAGCCCCAGCATTTT.

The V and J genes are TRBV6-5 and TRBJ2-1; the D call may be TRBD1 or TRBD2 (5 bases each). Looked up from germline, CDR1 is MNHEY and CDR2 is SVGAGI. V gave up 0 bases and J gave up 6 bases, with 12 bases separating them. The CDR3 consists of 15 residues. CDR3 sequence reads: CASSYSARESNEQFF. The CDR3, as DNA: TGTGCCAGCAGTTACTCGGCCAGGGAGAGCAATGAGCAGTTCTTC.

CDR3 sequence (DNA): TGTGCCAGCAGTCCCGGGACAGGGGGCCCCTACAATGAGCAGTTCTTC. Its protein is CASSPGTGGPYNEQFF. The chain joins TRBV27 to TRBJ2-1, with 12 bases lining up with TRBD1. The CDR3 has 16 amino acids. Germline CDR1 MNHEY, CDR2 SMNVEV (reference sequence). The J segment lost 2 bases and the V segment lost 5 bases, leaving 4 bases of the junction unmatched.